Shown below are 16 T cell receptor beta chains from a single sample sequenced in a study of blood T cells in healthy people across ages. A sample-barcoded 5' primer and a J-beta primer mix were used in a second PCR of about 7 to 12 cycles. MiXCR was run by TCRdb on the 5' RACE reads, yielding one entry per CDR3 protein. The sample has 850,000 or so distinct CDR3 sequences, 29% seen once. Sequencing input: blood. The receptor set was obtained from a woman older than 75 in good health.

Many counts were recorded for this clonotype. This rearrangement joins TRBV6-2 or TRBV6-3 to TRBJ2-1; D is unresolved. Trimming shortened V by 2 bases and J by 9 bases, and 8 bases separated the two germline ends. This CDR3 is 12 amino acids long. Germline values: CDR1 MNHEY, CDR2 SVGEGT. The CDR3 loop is CASSYPSPEQFF. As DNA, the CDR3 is TGTGCCAGCAGTTACCCAAGTCCTGAGCAGTTCTTC.

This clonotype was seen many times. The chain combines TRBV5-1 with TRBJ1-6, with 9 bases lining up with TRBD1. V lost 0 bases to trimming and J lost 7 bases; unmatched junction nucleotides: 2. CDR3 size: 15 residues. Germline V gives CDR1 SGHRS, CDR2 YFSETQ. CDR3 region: CASSLGDRDNSPLHF. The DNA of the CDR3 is TGCGCCAGCAGCTTGGGGGACAGGGACAATTCACCCCTCCACTTT.

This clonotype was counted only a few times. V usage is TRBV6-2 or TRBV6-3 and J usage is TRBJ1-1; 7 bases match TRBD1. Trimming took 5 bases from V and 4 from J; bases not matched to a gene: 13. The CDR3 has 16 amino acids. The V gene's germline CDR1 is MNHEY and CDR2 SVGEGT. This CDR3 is CASSPRPTGYFTEAFF. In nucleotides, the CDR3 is TGTGCCAGCAGTCCACGACCGACAGGGTACTTCACTGAAGCTTTCTTT.

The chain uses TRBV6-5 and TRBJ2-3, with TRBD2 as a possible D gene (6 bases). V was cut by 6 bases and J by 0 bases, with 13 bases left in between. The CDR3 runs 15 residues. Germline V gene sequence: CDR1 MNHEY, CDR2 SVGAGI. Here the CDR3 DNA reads TGTGCCAGCAGACAACTAGCCCCTAGCACAGATACGCAGTATTTT. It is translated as CASRQLAPSTDTQYF.

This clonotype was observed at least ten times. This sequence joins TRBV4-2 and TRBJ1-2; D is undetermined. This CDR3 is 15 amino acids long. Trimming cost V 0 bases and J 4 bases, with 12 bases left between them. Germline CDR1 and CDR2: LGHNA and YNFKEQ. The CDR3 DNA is TGTGCCAGCAGCCAAGAGAGGGAGTACCGCTATGGCTACACCTTC. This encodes CASSQEREYRYGYTF.

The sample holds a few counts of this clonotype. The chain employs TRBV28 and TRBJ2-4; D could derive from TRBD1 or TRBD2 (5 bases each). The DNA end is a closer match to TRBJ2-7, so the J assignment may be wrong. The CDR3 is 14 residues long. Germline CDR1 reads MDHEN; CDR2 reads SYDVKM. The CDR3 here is CASSWDVVEYEQYF. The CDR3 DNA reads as TGTGCCAGCAGTTGGGACGTCGTGGAATACGAGCAGTACTTC.

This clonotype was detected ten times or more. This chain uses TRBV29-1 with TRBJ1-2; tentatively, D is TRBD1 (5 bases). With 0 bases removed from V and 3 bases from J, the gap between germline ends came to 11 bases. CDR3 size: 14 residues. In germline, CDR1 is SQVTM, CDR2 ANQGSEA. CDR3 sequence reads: CSVEDSGGDYGYTF. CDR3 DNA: TGCAGCGTTGAAGATAGTGGGGGGGACTATGGCTACACCTTC.

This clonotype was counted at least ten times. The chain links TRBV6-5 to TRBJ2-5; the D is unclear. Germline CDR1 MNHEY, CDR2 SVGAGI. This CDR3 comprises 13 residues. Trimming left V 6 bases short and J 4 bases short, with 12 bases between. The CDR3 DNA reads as TGTGCCAGCAGGTCCCCGGGCCCAGAGACCCAGTACTTC. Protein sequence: CASRSPGPETQYF.

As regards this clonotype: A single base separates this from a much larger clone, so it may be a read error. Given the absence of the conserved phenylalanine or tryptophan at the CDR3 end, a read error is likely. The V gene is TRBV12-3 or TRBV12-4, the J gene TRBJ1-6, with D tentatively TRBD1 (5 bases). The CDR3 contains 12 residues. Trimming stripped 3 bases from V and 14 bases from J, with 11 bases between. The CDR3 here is CASSLNRFSLHL. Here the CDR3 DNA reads TGTGCCAGCAGTTTGAACAGGTTTTCCCTCCACTTG.

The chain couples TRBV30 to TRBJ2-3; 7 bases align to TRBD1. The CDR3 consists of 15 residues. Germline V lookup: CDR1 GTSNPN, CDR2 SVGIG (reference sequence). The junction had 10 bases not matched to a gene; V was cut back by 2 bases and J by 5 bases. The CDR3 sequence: CAWSIAGTVGDTQYF. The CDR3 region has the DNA TGTGCCTGGAGTATTGCAGGGACAGTGGGAGATACGCAGTATTTT.

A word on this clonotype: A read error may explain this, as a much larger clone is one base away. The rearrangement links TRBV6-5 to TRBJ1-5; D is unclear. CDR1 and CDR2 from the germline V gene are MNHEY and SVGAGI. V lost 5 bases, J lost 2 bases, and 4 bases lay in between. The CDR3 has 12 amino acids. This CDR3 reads CASSGGNQPQHF. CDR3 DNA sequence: TGTGCCAGCAGTGGGGGCAATCAGCCCCAGCATTTT.

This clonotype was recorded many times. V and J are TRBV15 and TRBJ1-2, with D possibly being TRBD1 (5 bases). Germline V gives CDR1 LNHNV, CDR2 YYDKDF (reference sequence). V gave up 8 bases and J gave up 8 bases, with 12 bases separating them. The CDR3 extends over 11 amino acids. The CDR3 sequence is CATGVEGGYTF. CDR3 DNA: TGTGCCACCGGAGTGGAGGGGGGCTACACCTTC.

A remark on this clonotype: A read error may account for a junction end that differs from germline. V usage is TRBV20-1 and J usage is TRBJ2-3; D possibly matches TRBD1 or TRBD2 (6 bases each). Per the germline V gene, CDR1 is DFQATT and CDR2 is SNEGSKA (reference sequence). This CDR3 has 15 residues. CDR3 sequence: CSAGWSGARTDTRYF. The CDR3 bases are TGCAGTGCTGGCTGGTCGGGGGCCCGCACAGATACGCGGTATTTT.

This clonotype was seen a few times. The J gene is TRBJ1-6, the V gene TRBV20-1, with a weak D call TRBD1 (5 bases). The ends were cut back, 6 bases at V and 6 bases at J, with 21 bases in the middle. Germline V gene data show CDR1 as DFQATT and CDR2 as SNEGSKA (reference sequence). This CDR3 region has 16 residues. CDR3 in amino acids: CSATRTRQSGNSPLHF. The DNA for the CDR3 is TGCAGTGCCACTCGAACCAGACAGAGTGGTAATTCACCCCTCCACTTT.

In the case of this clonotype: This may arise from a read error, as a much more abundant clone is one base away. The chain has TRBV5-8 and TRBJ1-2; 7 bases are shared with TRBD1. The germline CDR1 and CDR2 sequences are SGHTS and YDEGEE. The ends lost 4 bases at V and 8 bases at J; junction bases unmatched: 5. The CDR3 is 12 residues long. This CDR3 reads CASSGDSEGYTF. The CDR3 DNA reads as TGTGCCAGCAGCGGGGACAGTGAAGGCTACACCTTC.

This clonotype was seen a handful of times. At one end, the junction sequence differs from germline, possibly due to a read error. The CDR3 nucleotides read TGTGCCAGCGGCGTAGACACAGGGCGTAACTATGGCTACACCTTC. This sequence encodes CASGVDTGRNYGYTF. The chain carries TRBV9 and TRBJ1-2; D possibly corresponds to TRBD1 (6 bases). Germline CDR1 is SGDLS and CDR2 is YYNGEE. The CDR3 is made up of 15 amino acids.